One and the same sample provided the 16 T cell receptor beta chains below, sequenced in a study of regulatory T cells in long-lasting Graves disease. This sample's time point: persistent/refractory GD, antithyroid drugs over 5 years with positive TRAb. Extracted RNA from PBMCs served as the source of the TCR library. Arm-PCR with iRepertoire HTBI primers amplified the CDR3 regions for these TCR beta libraries. TCRdb reprocessed the multiplex PCR reads via MiXCR and lists one record per CDR3 protein. The sample records 600,000 to 800,000 distinct CDR3 sequences, approximately 29% being singletons. Material: peripheral blood mononuclear cells (PBMCs), obtained when the disease was refractory, from a patient treated with antithyroid drugs. All receptors derive from a female donor with Graves disease.

This clonotype was picked up many times. V is TRBV28 and J is TRBJ1-1; 7 nucleotides align to TRBD1. This CDR3 spans 12 amino acids. V was pared by 6 bases and J by 7 bases, with 5 bases of the junction left unmatched. Germline loops: CDR1 MDHEN, CDR2 SYDVKM. The CDR3 region is CASRSGQLEAFF. Here the CDR3 DNA reads TGTGCCAGCAGATCGGGACAGCTTGAAGCTTTCTTT.

The rearrangement joins TRBV27 to TRBJ2-2; 9 nucleotides align to TRBD1. CDR1 MNHEY and CDR2 SMNVEV come from the germline V gene (reference sequence). The CDR3 runs 16 residues. The ends lost 5 bases at V and 6 bases at J; junction bases unmatched: 10. This CDR3 is CASSKRDRVLAGELFF. CDR3 sequence (DNA): TGTGCCAGCAGTAAACGGGACAGGGTCCTCGCCGGGGAGCTGTTTTTT.

The sample holds one count of this clonotype. This chain links TRBV7-2 with TRBJ1-2, with D hard to call. This CDR3 comprises 16 residues. Deletions cut 1 base from V and 1 base from J, with 13 bases between. Germline loops: CDR1 SGHTA, CDR2 FQGNSA. CDR3 residues: CASSLGTRTSNYGYTF. The DNA of the CDR3 is TGTGCCAGCAGCTTAGGCACGAGAACGAGTAACTATGGCTACACCTTC.

This sequence joins TRBV10-3 and TRBJ2-2; D is uncertain. The V and J ends lost 4 bases and 6 bases respectively, with 9 bases between them. Looked up from germline, CDR1 is ENHRY and CDR2 is SYGVKD. The CDR3 extends over 13 amino acids. CDR3 nucleotides: TGTGCCATCAGTGCCATAGATTCCGGGGAGCTGTTTTTT. This codes for CAISAIDSGELFF.

This clonotype was observed at least ten times. The chain joins TRBV11-2 to TRBJ2-2; D gene ambiguous. The V end was cut by 6 bases, the J end by 7 bases, with 6 bases between. The CDR3 runs 11 residues. CDR1 and CDR2 from the germline V gene are SGHAT and FQNNGV. CDR3 nucleotide sequence: TGTGCCAGCAGTTTGAGCGGGGAGCTGTTTTTT. It translates to CASSLSGELFF.

This clonotype came up a few times. V gene TRBV30 combines with J gene TRBJ2-7, with D tentatively TRBD2 (6 bases). This CDR3 spans 14 amino acids. Per the germline V gene, CDR1 is GTSNPN and CDR2 is SVGIG (reference sequence). The ends were cut back, 0 bases at V and 2 bases at J, with 11 bases in the middle. This CDR3 is CAWSVGSGAYEQYF. CDR3 bases: TGTGCCTGGAGTGTAGGTAGCGGAGCCTACGAGCAGTACTTC.

The J gene is TRBJ1-5, the V gene TRBV7-2; 9 bases align to TRBD1. Germline trimming cut 5 bases from V and 0 bases from J; bases unmatched to any gene: 8. The CDR3 has 17 amino acids. Germline values: CDR1 SGHTA, CDR2 FQGNSA. The CDR3 loop is CASSPGQGRNSNQPQHF. The CDR3 nucleotides are TGTGCCAGCAGCCCAGGACAGGGGCGAAATAGCAATCAGCCCCAGCATTTT.

The J gene is TRBJ1-4, the V gene TRBV6-1; D might be TRBD1 (5 bases). The V end was cut by 6 bases, the J end by 8 bases, with 13 bases between. This CDR3 has 13 amino acids. The V gene's germline CDR1 is MNHNS and CDR2 SASEGT. The CDR3 sequence: CASRGGSAEKLFF. DNA for the CDR3: TGTGCCAGCAGGGGGGGTTCGGCGGAAAAACTGTTTTTT.

This clonotype was counted only a few times. The rearrangement links TRBV10-3 to TRBJ1-2, with no clear D. CDR1 is ENHRY and CDR2 is SYGVKD in the germline V gene. The V end lost 3 bases, the J end lost 8 bases, and 13 bases lay between the germline ends. The CDR3 consists of 13 residues. The CDR3 bases are TGTGCCATCAGTGAAGCAAATCCGGGAGGCTACACCTTC. Protein: CAISEANPGGYTF.

V usage is TRBV30 and J usage is TRBJ1-1, with D unclear. The CDR3 is made up of 13 amino acids. Per the germline V gene, CDR1 is GTSNPN and CDR2 is SVGIG (reference sequence). Trimming shortened V by 4 bases and J by 4 bases, and 13 bases separated the two germline ends. CDR3 nucleotide sequence: TGTGCCTGGAACCGGGAGTTGGGCACTGAAGCTTTCTTT. Translating gives CAWNRELGTEAFF.

The V gene is TRBV27, the J gene TRBJ2-5; 8 nucleotides agree with TRBD1. Germline values: CDR1 MNHEY, CDR2 SMNVEV (reference sequence). This CDR3 is built from 16 residues. J was trimmed by 0 bases and V by 4 bases; bases with no gene match: 7. The CDR3 DNA is TGTGCCAGCAGTTGGTTCGGACAGGGACACCAAGAGACCCAGTACTTC. Translating it yields CASSWFGQGHQETQYF.

This clonotype was seen only a few times. The chain has TRBV6-1 and TRBJ2-7, with D uncertain. Germline assignment: CDR1 MNHNS and CDR2 SASEGT. The CDR3 is 15 residues long. Trimming cost V 5 bases and J 3 bases, with 17 bases left between them. The CDR3 loop reads CASSIGLGRDYEQYF. CDR3 nucleotide sequence: TGTGCCAGCAGTATAGGGCTAGGCAGAGACTACGAGCAGTACTTC.

The chain combines TRBV20-1 with TRBJ2-7; TRBD2 is a possible D gene (6 bases). This CDR3 has 15 residues. CDR1 and CDR2 from the germline V gene are DFQATT and SNEGSKA (reference sequence). Between the trimmed V and J ends, which lost 3 bases and 3 bases, there was a span of 18 bases. The CDR3 protein is CSASLQATSRYEQYF. The DNA for the CDR3 is TGCAGTGCTAGTCTTCAAGCGACTAGTCGCTACGAGCAGTACTTC.

This clonotype was picked up a small number of times. This chain joins TRBV14 and TRBJ2-2, with D perhaps being TRBD1 or TRBD2 (5 bases each). Germline V gene data show CDR1 as SGHDN and CDR2 as FVKESK. V lost 0 bases and J 0 bases, leaving 17 bases between the germline ends. This CDR3 is built from 19 residues. CDR3 nucleotide sequence: TGTGCCAGCAGCCAAGATCCCCCTGGGGGAGCATCGAACACCGGGGAGCTGTTTTTT. It encodes CASSQDPPGGASNTGELFF.

This clonotype was detected only a few times. The J gene is TRBJ2-5, the V gene TRBV19; no clear D gene. The V end was cut by 7 bases, the J end by 4 bases, with 7 bases between. This CDR3 region has 11 residues. The V gene's germline CDR1 is LNHDA and CDR2 SQIVND (reference sequence). CDR3 residues: CASTYRETQYF. The CDR3 DNA sequence: TGTGCCAGTACCTACCGAGAGACCCAGTACTTC.

This clonotype was detected only a few times. The V gene is TRBV9, the J gene TRBJ1-2; D is undetermined. CDR1 SGDLS and CDR2 YYNGEE come from the germline V gene. The CDR3 consists of 13 residues. Between the trimmed V and J ends, which lost 0 bases and 4 bases, there was a span of 7 bases. The CDR3 loop reads CASSVVYSYGYTF. The CDR3 nucleotides read TGTGCCAGCAGCGTAGTTTACAGCTATGGCTACACCTTC.